What follows describes a single T cell receptor beta chain. The antigen is undetermined. The data were taken from a study of OX40 agonist ivuxolimab in advanced cancers. Study as a whole: Subjects had a mean age of 60 years, with a range of 23 to 79; about 83% were male. Broader study findings: Also showing low normalized T-cell clonal expansion were some of the nonresponders.

The germline V gene has CDR1 SGHAT and CDR2 FQNNGV. V was trimmed by 5 bases and J by 8 bases, leaving 18 bases between them. The CDR3 is 14 residues long. Clones were read by immunoSEQ multiplex PCR, and TCRdb kept only the in-frame ones, dropping some. The sample lists roughly 100,000 clones, over 85% occurring once. Material: CD4+ or CD8+ T cells sorted from blood, obtained in a trial of the OX40 agonist ivuxolimab. The TCR sequence derives from an adult with an advanced solid tumor such as melanoma, head and neck, liver or kidney cancer. The chain uses TRBV11-2 and TRBJ1-1; D remains unclear. The CDR3, as DNA: TGTGCCAGCAGCCGATGGCTAAGGGTTCCCGAAGCTTTCTTT. Translation gives CASSRWLRVPEAFF.